This T cell receptor beta chain derives from a study of T cells in Graves' hyperthyroidism and ophthalmopathy. Study-wide results and caveats: Blood also showed most of the thyroid clonotypes that were expanded above 0.001. Ophthalmopathy, which appeared later, was predicted by the model a median 6.5 months before onset.

Amplified TCR beta CDR3 regions derived from RNA transcripts. The primer set for the first-round RT-PCR of the TCR CDR3 was HTBI. MiXCR, run by TCRdb on the multiplex PCR reads, gives a single entry per CDR3 protein. The repertoire holds around 690,000 distinct CDR3 sequences, with under 25% as singletons. This clonotype showed up just a few times. Its cognate antigen is unknown. The germline CDR1 and CDR2 sequences are DFQATT and SNEGSKA (reference sequence). There are 14 residues in the CDR3. V dropped 4 bases and J dropped 1; count of bases not matched to a gene: 1. The chain recombines TRBV20-1 with TRBJ2-1, with TRBD2 identical over 10 bases. The sample was blood. The clonotype was recovered from a man aged 30 to 39 with Graves' ophthalmopathy. Here the CDR3 reads CSAKLAGSYNEQFF. Written as DNA, the CDR3 is TGCAGTGCTAAACTAGCGGGATCCTACAATGAGCAGTTCTTC.